The clone carrying this T cell receptor beta chain came up a few times. The target antigen is unknown. The data are from a study of cytotoxic CD8 clonotypes in ibrutinib-treated CLL. Overall study: Specimens for response were gathered following a median around a year of therapy, spanning 6 to 36. Samples showed on average about 280,000 productive templates and roughly 90,000 productive rearrangements.

Notes on the study in general: With treatment, public clonotypes, which were uncommon, either contracted or remained stable.

Profiled with immunoSEQ multiplex PCR; TCRdb holds only in-frame clones, not every one. The sample holds 16,000 or so clones, approximately 67% seen once. The CDR3 is made up of 15 amino acids. Per the germline V gene, CDR1 is SGHRS and CDR2 is YFSETQ. V lost 1 base and J lost 4; bases outside the gene matches: 5. Source: PBMCs, taken before ibrutinib treatment. The sequence came from a human donor with chronic lymphocytic leukemia. V is TRBV5-1 and J is TRBJ1-5, with TRBD1 identical over 7 bases. DNA of the CDR3: TGCGCCAGCAGCTTGACGCAGGGGGGGAATCAGCCCCAGCATTTT. Translating gives CASSLTQGGNQPQHF.